A selection of T cell receptor beta chains follows, all from one sample in a study of blood T cell repertoires in COVID-19. Produced via immunoSEQ multiplex PCR; TCRdb's table is partial and in-frame only. This sample has 200,000 to 300,000 clones; roughly 76% occur once, and the top ten carry 6.5% to 9%. The sample comprised peripheral blood. These receptors all stem from a woman of 80 years or more with COVID-19, enrolled during active disease. The CDR3 runs from the conserved cysteine through the conserved F or W. A D gene is named only where the DNA matches it firmly. The size entry is marked missing in some rows and otherwise reads once, few, many or a size class.

clone_size	d_call	cdr3_length	v_call	j_call	cdr3_aa	cdr3_nt
-	-	14	TRBV5-4	TRBJ1-4	CASSTVGANEKLFF	TGTGCCAGCAGCACCGTGGGCGCGAATGAAAAACTGTTTTTT
-	-	16	TRBV18	TRBJ1-3	CASSPPRPSSGNTIYF	TGTGCCAGCTCACCACCGAGGCCGTCCTCTGGAAACACCATATATTTT
once	-	13	TRBV3-1/TRBV3-2	TRBJ1-2	CASSPTGVGGYTF	TGTGCCAGCAGCCCCACAGGTGTTGGTGGCTACACCTTC
-	-	15	TRBV11-2	TRBJ2-1	CASSLDGRTHNEQFF	TGTGCCAGCAGCTTAGATGGGAGGACCCACAATGAGCAGTTCTTC
-	-	17	TRBV5-8	TRBJ2-3	CASSQGRGTALGDTQYF	TGTGCCAGCAGCCAAGGACGGGGGACAGCCCTCGGAGATACGCAGTATTTT
-	TRBD1	14	TRBV6-5	TRBJ1-2	CASSYDRGGQGYTF	TGTGCCAGCAGTTACGACAGGGGAGGTCAAGGCTACACCTTC
-	TRBD1	15	TRBV27	TRBJ1-5	CASSGQVISNQPQHF	TGTGCCAGCAGTGGACAGGTAATAAGCAATCAGCCCCAGCATTTT
-	-	15	TRBV28	TRBJ2-3	CASSPARRGEDTQYF	TGTGCCAGCAGTCCCGCCCGGAGGGGTGAAGATACGCAGTATTTT
-	TRBD1	15	TRBV19	TRBJ1-1	CASSPRQGRNTEAFF	TGTGCCAGTAGTCCCCGACAGGGGAGAAACACTGAAGCTTTCTTT
-	-	16	TRBV11-2	TRBJ2-2	CASSSGSTRNTGELFF	TGTGCCAGCAGCTCAGGATCCACTCGGAACACCGGGGAGCTGTTTTTT
once	TRBD2	15	TRBV3-1/TRBV3-2	TRBJ2-5	CAPPGGAGVQETQYF	TGTGCCCCACCAGGAGGGGCGGGGGTCCAAGAGACCCAGTACTTC
-	-	16	TRBV7-2	TRBJ1-5	CASSPYGGGGLKPQHF	TGTGCCAGCAGCCCTTATGGCGGGGGCGGTCTAAAGCCCCAGCATTTT
-	-	13	TRBV6-6	TRBJ1-5	CASSRQSNQPQHF	TGTGCCAGCAGTCGACAGAGCAATCAGCCCCAGCATTTT
-	TRBD1	14	TRBV28	TRBJ1-2	CASSLGQGAYGYTF	TGTGCCAGCAGTTTAGGACAGGGGGCCTATGGCTACACCTTC
-	TRBD2	18	TRBV30	TRBJ2-1	CAWSQYLARLAGVGEQFF	TGTGCCTGGAGTCAATATTTGGCTAGACTAGCGGGAGTTGGTGAGCAGTTCTTC
-	-	13	TRBV2	TRBJ1-1	CASSEAGVTEAFF	TGTGCCAGCAGTGAGGCAGGGGTGACTGAAGCTTTCTTT
few	TRBD1	17	TRBV9	TRBJ1-1	CASSSGTGGLGNTEAFF	TGTGCCAGCAGTTCCGGGACAGGGGGATTAGGGAACACTGAAGCTTTCTTT
once	TRBD2	16	TRBV7-3	TRBJ2-3	CASSLFGGRGSDTQYF	TGTGCCAGCAGCTTATTCGGCGGGAGAGGCTCAGATACGCAGTATTTT
-	TRBD1	15	TRBV24-1	TRBJ2-5	CATSDPSGTGETQYF	TGTGCCACCAGTGACCCCTCCGGGACAGGGGAGACCCAGTACTTC
-	-	14	TRBV6-5	TRBJ1-4	CASSTQGRDEKLFF	TGTGCCAGCAGTACACAGGGCCGGGATGAAAAACTGTTTTTT
-	-	16	TRBV27	TRBJ2-2	CASSPLVSSGGGELFF	TGTGCCAGCAGCCCCCTAGTGTCCTCAGGAGGCGGGGAGCTGTTTTTT
-	TRBD1	15	TRBV18	TRBJ2-7	CASSLPGQGNYEQYF	TGTGCCAGCTCACTACCGGGACAGGGGAACTACGAGCAGTACTTC
-	-	13	TRBV24-1	TRBJ2-2	CAIQESYTGELFF	TGTGCCATCCAGGAATCCTACACCGGGGAGCTGTTTTTT
-	-	17	TRBV27	TRBJ1-4	CASSLSAPGATNEKLFF	TGTGCCAGCAGTTTATCGGCTCCGGGGGCAACTAATGAAAAACTGTTTTTT
-	TRBD1	16	TRBV15	TRBJ2-7	CATSRSGGTGSYEQYF	TGTGCCACCAGCAGGTCAGGGGGGACAGGTTCCTACGAGCAGTACTTC
-	-	13	TRBV5-1	TRBJ1-6	CASSFWRNSPLHF	TGCGCCAGCAGCTTTTGGCGGAATTCACCCCTCCACTTT
few	TRBD1	14	TRBV28	TRBJ1-2	CASRQTGQVYGYTF	TGTGCCAGCAGACAGACAGGGCAGGTCTATGGCTACACCTTC
-	-	12	TRBV18	TRBJ1-1	CASSPAPPEAFF	TGTGCCAGCTCACCGGCCCCCCCTGAAGCTTTCTTT
once	-	15	TRBV6-1	TRBJ2-1	CASSERTASYNEQFF	TGTGCCAGCAGTGAAAGGACAGCCTCCTACAATGAGCAGTTCTTC
-	TRBD1	15	TRBV11-2	TRBJ2-7	CASSISGTGTYEQYF	TGTGCCAGCAGCATCTCCGGGACAGGGACCTACGAGCAGTACTTC
-	TRBD1	15	TRBV19	TRBJ1-5	CASSIGGGYGQPQHF	TGTGCCAGTAGTATAGGAGGGGGCTATGGACAGCCCCAGCATTTT
once	-	13	TRBV19	TRBJ1-4	CASKGAKNEKLFF	TGTGCCAGTAAGGGAGCGAAAAATGAAAAACTGTTTTTT
-	TRBD1	14	TRBV6-5	TRBJ2-3	CATSRDSATDTQYF	TGTGCCACCTCTCGGGACAGCGCCACAGATACGCAGTATTTT
-	TRBD1	15	TRBV6-5	TRBJ1-1	CASSSYLDRGTEAFF	TGTGCCAGCAGCTCATACCTTGACAGGGGGACTGAAGCTTTCTTT
-	-	15	TRBV6-5	TRBJ2-3	CASSQLGSSTDTQYF	TGTGCCAGCAGTCAACTAGGTAGTAGCACAGATACGCAGTATTTT
-	-	13	TRBV6-5	TRBJ1-4	CASSRTLNEKLFF	TGTGCCAGTTCACGGACTCTGAACGAAAAACTGTTTTTT
-	TRBD2	15	TRBV11-2	TRBJ2-1	CASSSWEGTYNEQFF	TGTGCCAGCAGCTCTTGGGAGGGGACCTACAATGAGCAGTTCTTC
-	-	12	TRBV29-1	TRBJ2-5	CSVGRAQETQYF	TGCAGCGTTGGCAGGGCGCAAGAGACCCAGTACTTC
-	-	15	TRBV6-6	TRBJ2-7	CASSYNPGYSYEQYF	TGTGCCAGCAGTTATAACCCAGGGTACTCCTACGAGCAGTACTTC
-	-	14	TRBV9	TRBJ1-4	CASSAGLTNEKLFF	TGTGCCAGCAGCGCAGGGTTGACTAATGAAAAACTGTTTTTT
-	TRBD1	14	TRBV5-1	TRBJ2-2	CATSRTGNTGELFF	TGCGCCACCTCCCGGACAGGGAACACCGGGGAGCTGTTTTTT
-	TRBD2	16	TRBV10-1	TRBJ2-2	CASSDVGLAGVGELFF	TGCGCCAGCAGTGATGTCGGACTAGCGGGAGTGGGGGAGCTGTTTTTT
-	-	15	TRBV5-4	TRBJ2-7	CASSPERASSYEQYF	TGTGCCAGCAGCCCCGAGCGAGCGAGCTCCTACGAGCAGTACTTC
-	-	14	TRBV6-5	TRBJ1-1	CASSYSTRATEAFF	TGTGCCAGCAGTTACTCTACTCGTGCCACTGAAGCTTTCTTT
-	TRBD2	14	TRBV9	TRBJ2-7	CASSSPGRAYEQYF	TGTGCCAGCAGCTCCCCAGGGAGGGCCTACGAGCAGTACTTC
-	-	15	TRBV7-8	TRBJ1-1	CASSLDRRPRTEAFF	TGTGCCAGCAGCTTAGATAGGAGGCCGCGGACTGAAGCTTTCTTT
-	-	17	TRBV5-1	TRBJ1-1	CASSLGGGYTPAPEAFF	TGCGCCAGCAGCTTGGGTGGGGGCTATACTCCTGCCCCAGAAGCTTTCTTT
-	-	16	TRBV24-1	TRBJ1-4	CAEFRGGSGCKEKLFF	TGTGCCGAATTTCGGGGGGGGTCCGGTTGTAAGGAAAAACTGTTTTTT
-	-	16	TRBV10-3	TRBJ1-1	CAISETFPKEDTEAFF	TGTGCCATCAGTGAGACCTTTCCTAAAGAGGACACTGAAGCTTTCTTT
few	TRBD2	15	TRBV28	TRBJ2-7	CASSPAAGVGYEQYF	TGTGCCAGCAGTCCCGCGGCGGGGGTTGGCTACGAGCAGTACTTC
-	TRBD1	15	TRBV25-1	TRBJ1-4	CASSSSRTGGEKLFF	TGTGCCAGCAGTTCGAGCCGGACAGGGGGAGAAAAACTGTTTTTT
-	-	15	TRBV9	TRBJ2-7	CASPLAGRGYCEQYF	TGTGCCAGCCCCCTAGCGGGCAGGGGGTATTGCGAGCAGTACTTC
-	-	16	TRBV15	TRBJ1-1	CATSRGRGSLNTEAFF	TGTGCCACCAGCAGAGGACGAGGCAGTCTGAACACTGAAGCTTTCTTT
-	TRBD2	19	TRBV14	TRBJ2-2	CASSQGVRAGGANTGELFF	TGTGCCAGCAGCCAAGGGGTCCGAGCGGGGGGCGCGAACACCGGGGAGCTGTTTTTT
-	TRBD1	15	TRBV6-5	TRBJ1-1	CASSYGRTGGFEAFF	TGTGCCAGCAGTTACGGCCGGACAGGGGGCTTTGAAGCTTTCTTT
-	-	12	TRBV2	TRBJ2-7	CATEVQGPEQYF	TGTGCCACCGAGGTTCAGGGGCCAGAGCAGTACTTC
few	-	14	TRBV29-1	TRBJ2-2	CSVDVTGNTGELFF	TGCAGCGTTGATGTAACAGGGAACACCGGGGAGCTGTTTTTT
-	-	15	TRBV6-5	TRBJ1-5	CASSYSWQGNQPQHF	TGTGCCAGCAGTTACTCATGGCAGGGAAATCAGCCCCAGCATTTT
-	-	11	TRBV12-3/TRBV12-4	TRBJ1-4	CASSFREKLFF	TGTGCCAGCAGTTTCAGGGAAAAACTGTTTTTT